These 7 T cell receptor beta chains came from one sample sequenced in a study of control samples from healthy donors and cancer patients. The table came from immunoSEQ multiplex PCR; TCRdb's copy has only in-frame clones and leaves some out. The sample lists more than 85,000 clones; about 89% were seen once. The sample consisted of blood. The receptors here all came from a woman in her forties or fifties in good health.

This clone was observed a handful of times. The V gene is TRBV4-3, the J gene TRBJ2-2; TRBD2 aligns across 7 bases. The CDR3 is made up of 15 amino acids. V shed 1 base, J shed 6 bases, and the junction held 5 bases outside the gene matches. CDR1 and CDR2 from the germline V gene are LGHNA and YSLEER. This CDR3 reads CASSQALGGSGELFF. In DNA form, the CDR3 reads TGCGCCAGCAGCCAAGCTCTGGGGGGGTCCGGGGAGCTGTTTTTT.

The rearrangement links TRBV30 to TRBJ1-3, with no clear D. The CDR3 runs to 13 residues. Germline V lookup: CDR1 GTSNPN, CDR2 SVGIG (reference sequence). The V and J ends lost 5 bases and 0 bases respectively, with 8 bases between them. The CDR3 here is CAWGSPSGNTIYF. CDR3 nucleotide sequence: TGTGCCTGGGGGAGCCCCTCTGGAAACACCATATATTTT.

The rearrangement links TRBV6-2 or TRBV6-3 to TRBJ1-1; 10 bases are shared with TRBD1. The CDR3 totals 14 residues. Germline assignment: CDR1 MNHEY and CDR2 SVGEGT. The J segment lost 5 bases and the V segment lost 5 bases, leaving 5 bases of the junction unmatched. The CDR3 here is CASSPTGGWTEAFF. Written as DNA, the CDR3 is TGTGCCAGCAGTCCGACAGGGGGCTGGACTGAAGCTTTCTTT.

This rearrangement joins TRBV29-1 to TRBJ2-3, with no clear D. The CDR3 consists of 12 residues. CDR1 and CDR2 (germline): SQVTM, ANQGSEA. V lost 5 bases to trimming and J lost 1 base, with 7 bases between them. The CDR3 nucleotides are TGCAGCGTTAGACACGGCACAGATACGCAGTATTTT. Protein product: CSVRHGTDTQYF.

The chain employs TRBV7-2 and TRBJ1-3, with D maybe TRBD1 (5 bases). V shed 5 bases and J shed 0 bases, with 11 bases lying between them. The CDR3 runs to 15 residues. CDR1 is SGHTA, CDR2 FQGNSA, per germline. The DNA of the CDR3 is TGTGCCAGCAGCCTCCCAGGGAGCTCTGGAAACACCATATATTTT. Protein product: CASSLPGSSGNTIYF.

The V call is TRBV7-9, the J call TRBJ1-4; D is possibly TRBD1 (5 bases). The CDR3 has 15 residues. Germline V gene sequence: CDR1 SEHNR, CDR2 FQNEAQ (reference sequence). The germline V and J ends were trimmed by 5 bases and 7 bases, with 17 bases remaining between them. Here the CDR3 reads CASSTQPGSSEKLFF. As DNA, the CDR3 is TGTGCCAGCAGCACACAACCAGGGTCAAGTGAAAAACTGTTTTTT.

This chain uses TRBV9 with TRBJ1-5; possibly TRBD1 for D (5 bases). This CDR3 is 12 amino acids long. In germline, CDR1 is SGDLS, CDR2 YYNGEE. V was pared by 3 bases and J by 6 bases, with 7 bases between. This chain's CDR3 is CASSEGSQPQHF. For the CDR3, the DNA is TGTGCCAGCAGCGAGGGGAGTCAGCCCCAGCATTTT.